This TCR beta chain was observed in a study of CD8 T cells in Susac syndrome. Findings and caveats of the study: Among active patients and in TEMRA cells, CD8+ clonal expansion in Susac reached its peak.

Notes on this clonotype: What it binds is not known.

The RNA, roughly 0.45 to 1 ug, was put through reverse transcription using random hexamers. TCRdb ran MiXCR on the immunoSEQ multiplex PCR reads and lists one entry per CDR3 protein. The sample carries approximately 54,000 distinct CDR3 sequences, 95% recorded once. This receptor was obtained from a human donor with Susac syndrome. Sequences were obtained from CD8+ T cells from PBMCs.

In DNA, the CDR3 is TGTGCCAGCAGCGTAGGGGACAGTTCCTACGAGCAGTACTTC. Its protein product is CASSVGDSSYEQYF. V and J are TRBV9 and TRBJ2-7, with 7 bases lining up with TRBD1. From germline, CDR1 is SGDLS and CDR2 YYNGEE. V shed 0 bases, J shed 1 base, and the junction held 1 base outside the gene matches. This CDR3 has 14 residues.